This entry is about one T cell receptor (beta chain). Germline CDR1 and CDR2: LNHDA and SQIVND (reference sequence). CDR3 size: 15 residues. Trimming cost V 7 bases and J 3 bases, with 18 bases left between them. Original processing notes: Counts of nucleated cells, estimated from reference gene primer amplification, were obtained. Assay used: immunoSEQ multiplex PCR; TCRdb lists only in-frame clones, some missing. The V and J calls and clone size come from that table; D and trimming were worked out from the DNA. The sample holds over 400,000 clones, 86% seen once. The source of the sample is a study of blood T cell repertoires in COVID-19. Study details: Whether acute or convalescent, the COVID-19 samples came from the United States, Italy and Spain. T cells, B-cell-depleted T cells, or PBMCs provided the cDNA or gDNA that served as material.

The TCR was taken from a woman in her 30s with active or convalescent COVID-19. The sequenced material came from peripheral blood. The rearrangement links TRBV19 to TRBJ1-1; D gene ambiguous. The CDR3 reads CASTMDQLGDTEAFF. DNA of the CDR3: TGTGCCAGTACCATGGACCAACTGGGAGACACTGAAGCTTTCTTT.